The 18 T cell receptor beta chains reported below all come from one sample, sequenced in a study of T cells in Graves' hyperthyroidism and ophthalmopathy. What was amplified from RNA transcripts were TCR beta CDR3 regions. The primer set for the first-round RT-PCR of the TCR CDR3 was HTBI. TCRdb reprocessed the multiplex PCR reads with MiXCR, giving one entry per CDR3 protein. The table includes 200,000 to 250,000 distinct CDR3 sequences, about 16% detected once. What was sequenced was blood. The source of these receptors is a woman aged 18-30 years with Graves' ophthalmopathy.

This clonotype was seen repeatedly, ten times or more. The rearrangement uses TRBV7-9 and TRBJ1-5, with D uncertain. This CDR3 is 17 amino acids long. CDR1 SEHNR and CDR2 FQNEAQ come from the germline V gene (reference sequence). V was shortened by 8 bases and J by 0 bases, with 20 bases between the two germline ends. CDR3 in DNA: TGTGCCAGCGCGATTTGGGTAGGCGAATTTAGCAATCAGCCCCAGCATTTT. It encodes CASAIWVGEFSNQPQHF.

This clonotype has at least ten counts. V gene TRBV18 combines with J gene TRBJ2-4, with D hard to call. The V gene's germline CDR1 is KGHSH and CDR2 LQKENI. The CDR3 sequence is 15 residues long. The ends were cut back, 3 bases at V and 5 bases at J, with 14 bases in the middle. In nucleotides, the CDR3 is TGTGCCAGCTCACCTACCAGCGTTTGGGAAAACATTCAGTACTTC. The encoded protein is CASSPTSVWENIQYF.

The chain joins TRBV11-3 to TRBJ1-1, with 8 nucleotides matching TRBD1. Losses at the gene ends were 6 bases for V and 3 bases for J; bases not matched to a gene: 6. Looked up from germline, CDR1 is SGHNT and CDR2 is YENEEA. There are 14 residues in the CDR3. DNA of the CDR3: TGTGCCAGCAGTCCACAGGGGGGGGACACTGAAGCTTTCTTT. It is translated as CASSPQGGDTEAFF.

This clonotype was recorded at least ten times. This chain uses TRBV7-6 with TRBJ1-1; TRBD1 agrees at 8 bases. The J segment lost 2 bases and the V segment lost 5 bases, leaving 22 bases of the junction unmatched. Germline loops: CDR1 SGHVS, CDR2 FNYEAQ. The CDR3 runs to 20 residues. CDR3 residues: CASSQLRGQEIKGINTEAFF. The CDR3 region has the DNA TGTGCCAGCAGCCAGTTGAGGGGACAGGAGATAAAAGGCATTAACACTGAAGCTTTCTTT.

In its sample, this clonotype was seen many times. The chain uses TRBV7-2 and TRBJ1-5; 7 nucleotides agree with TRBD1. Germline V gives CDR1 SGHTA, CDR2 FQGNSA. V was pared by 3 bases and J by 4 bases, with 3 bases of the junction left unmatched. This CDR3 region has 14 residues. This CDR3 is CASSLGDRNQPQHF. The CDR3 DNA is TGTGCCAGCAGCTTGGGGGACAGAAATCAGCCCCAGCATTTT.

This clonotype came up many times. The J gene is TRBJ2-5, the V gene TRBV7-3; D uncertain. CDR3 length equals 13 residues. The germline V gene has CDR1 SGHTA and CDR2 FQGTGA. The germline V and J ends were trimmed by 1 base and 5 bases, with 8 bases remaining between them. CDR3 protein: CASSLSLDETQYF. The DNA of the CDR3 is TGTGCCAGCAGCTTAAGCCTAGATGAGACCCAGTACTTC. Full variable domain (missing parts from reference TRBV7-3 and TRBJ2-5): GAGVSQTPSNKVTEKGKYVELRCDPISGHTALYWYRQSLGQGPEFLIYFQGTGAADDSGLPNDRFFAVRPEGSVSTLKIQRTERGDSAVYLCASSLSLDETQYFGPGTRLLVL.

This clonotype was recorded at least ten times. The chain recombines TRBV27 with TRBJ2-6, with 7 bases that match TRBD1. J was trimmed by 4 bases and V by 7 bases; bases with no gene match: 13. CDR1 and CDR2 (germline): MNHEY, SMNVEV (reference sequence). This CDR3 has 17 amino acids. The CDR3 here is CASTFTGVPGGANVLTF. The CDR3 DNA reads as TGTGCCAGCACTTTCACAGGGGTCCCAGGAGGGGCCAACGTCCTGACTTTC.

This clonotype was picked up many times. The chain is built from TRBV2 and TRBJ2-5; no reliable D call. Deletions cut 4 bases from V and 0 bases from J, with 6 bases between. The CDR3 loop spans 13 amino acids. In germline, CDR1 is SNHLY, CDR2 FYNNEI. CDR3 sequence reads: CASSVNYQETQYF. The CDR3, as DNA: TGTGCCAGCAGTGTGAACTACCAAGAGACCCAGTACTTC.

This clonotype was detected many times. The V and J genes are TRBV29-1 and TRBJ2-1, with a possible D match to TRBD1 (5 bases). V was cut by 5 bases and J by 6 bases, with 11 bases left in between. Germline CDR1 is SQVTM and CDR2 is ANQGSEA. The CDR3 runs to 12 residues. CDR3: CSVPTDPNEQFF. The CDR3 nucleotides are TGCAGCGTTCCGACAGACCCCAATGAGCAGTTCTTC.

This clonotype was found a few times. The rearrangement uses TRBV13 and TRBJ2-7; 9 bases line up with TRBD2. Germline CDR1 and CDR2: PRHDT and FYEKMQ (reference sequence). The CDR3 length is 16 residues. The trim removed 5 bases at V and 0 bases at J, leaving 8 bases unmatched. The CDR3 is CASSTKGGGASYEQYF. CDR3 sequence (DNA): TGTGCCAGCAGCACAAAGGGCGGGGGGGCCTCCTACGAGCAGTACTTC.

The table lists this clonotype with many counts. The chain links TRBV7-2 to TRBJ2-7; D might be TRBD1 or TRBD2, each matching 5 bases. V gave up 1 base and J gave up 3 bases, with 10 bases separating them. Germline V CDR1 and CDR2: SGHTA, FQGNSA. The CDR3 totals 14 residues. The CDR3 coding sequence is TGTGCCAGCAGCTTAGGTGGGACGAACTACGAGCAGTACTTC. Its protein product is CASSLGGTNYEQYF.

This clonotype has at least ten counts. The J gene is TRBJ1-2, the V gene TRBV6-5, with no clear D. V was pared by 2 bases and J by 4 bases, with 8 bases between. The CDR3 has 13 amino acids. Germline lookup yields CDR1 MNHEY and CDR2 SVGAGI. CDR3 in amino acids: CASSYSPTYGYTF. DNA for the CDR3: TGTGCCAGCAGTTACAGTCCGACCTATGGCTACACCTTC.

This clonotype was seen ten or more times. The genes are TRBV6-1 and TRBJ1-1; no clear D. The CDR3 consists of 13 residues. Germline-derived CDR1 and CDR2 are MNHNS and SASEGT. V lost 2 bases and J 1 base, leaving 5 bases between the germline ends. As DNA, the CDR3 is TGTGCCAGCAGTGAAACGGAGAACACTGAAGCTTTCTTT. This encodes CASSETENTEAFF.

This clonotype was detected many times. The genes are TRBV2 and TRBJ2-4, with 9 positions matching TRBD1. CDR3 length: 15 amino acids. Looked up from germline, CDR1 is SNHLY and CDR2 is FYNNEI. After removal of 5 bases from V and 1 base from J, the junction contained 3 bases not matched to a gene. CDR3 nucleotide sequence: TGTGCCAGCAGTTGGGACAGGGAGGCCAAAAACATTCAGTACTTC. Translating it yields CASSWDREAKNIQYF.

CDR3 protein: CASSDKVAKNIQYF. The CDR3 DNA sequence: TGCGCCAGCAGTGATAAAGTAGCCAAAAACATTCAGTACTTC. This chain uses TRBV10-1 with TRBJ2-4; no clear D gene. The length of the CDR3 is 14 residues. The germline V and J ends were trimmed by 3 bases and 0 bases, with 6 bases remaining between them. CDR1 WNHNN and CDR2 SYGVQD come from the germline V gene (reference sequence).

This clonotype was recorded at least ten times. This chain joins TRBV20-1 and TRBJ2-4, with a possible D match to TRBD2 (6 bases). Trimming took off 1 base at V and 2 bases at J, with 12 bases between the two ends. Germline lookup yields CDR1 DFQATT and CDR2 SNEGSKA (reference sequence). The CDR3 spans 15 residues. The CDR3 DNA reads TGCAGTGCTAGAGCCCCCGGAGGGTCCAAAAACATTCAGTACTTC. It specifies CSARAPGGSKNIQYF.

J is TRBJ2-2 and V is TRBV24-1; no definite D call. The CDR3 runs 15 residues. Germline V gene lookup returns CDR1 KGHDR and CDR2 SFDVKD. The V gene lost 0 bases and the J gene lost 1 base, with 5 bases spanning the gap. The CDR3 here is CATSDLDKNTGELFF. The DNA for the CDR3 is TGTGCCACCAGTGATTTGGACAAGAACACCGGGGAGCTGTTTTTT.

By share, this clonotype counts as medium-sized. V and J are TRBV28 and TRBJ1-1; D possibly corresponds to TRBD1 (5 bases). Germline values: CDR1 MDHEN, CDR2 SYDVKM. The CDR3 is 15 amino acids. V dropped 1 base and J dropped 1 base, with 10 bases sitting between them. DNA for the CDR3: TGTGCCAGCAGTTTATCCTCGGGACGGAACACTGAAGCTTTCTTT. Its protein is CASSLSSGRNTEAFF.